Each of the 32 T cell receptor beta chains below was sequenced from the same sample in a study of blood T cells in healthy people across ages (dated by TCRdb to the mid-2010s). Library prep was done by 5' RACE. These reads were obtained on an Illumina HiSeq 2500. A second PCR of about 6 to 11 cycles was performed with a sample-barcoded 5' primer and a J-beta primer mix. Clones were called with MiXCR by TCRdb after fastp trimmed the public reads at Q25, and only in-frame beta chains were retained. For every CDR3 protein sequence, its rows merge into one entry that carries the most common genes and DNA. The sample profile shows over a million distinct CDR3 sequences; 42% of them were found once. 7.9% of the sample lies in the top ten. The material sequenced was blood. These receptors were collected from a woman aged 18 to 35 in good health.

The V gene is TRBV4-2, the J gene TRBJ2-3; D not certain. The CDR3 spans 14 residues. Germline CDR1 reads LGHNA; CDR2 reads YNFKEQ. Trimming took 3 bases from V and 2 from J, leaving 9 bases between them. CDR3: CASSQETNTDTQYF. CDR3 DNA: TGTGCCAGCAGCCAGGAAACCAACACAGATACGCAGTATTTT.

The J gene is TRBJ2-7, the V gene TRBV13, with D unclear. V dropped 8 bases and J dropped 3 bases, with 11 bases sitting between them. The CDR3 is 12 residues long. The germline gives CDR1 PRHDT, CDR2 FYEKMQ (reference sequence). As DNA, the CDR3 is TGTGCCAGCCAGCTGCCTTTCTACGAGCAGTACTTC. The encoded protein is CASQLPFYEQYF. The full variable domain, in which reference TRBV13 and TRBJ2-7 provide the parts outside the CDR3, is AAGVIQSPRHLIKEKRETATLKCYPIPRHDTVYWYQQGPGQDPQFLISFYEKMQSDKGSIPDRFSAQQFSDYHSELNMSSLELGDSALYFCASQLPFYEQYFGPGTRLTVT.

The chain carries TRBV4-2 and TRBJ1-1; no definite D call. From germline, CDR1 is LGHNA and CDR2 YNFKEQ. CDR3 length: 13 residues. Trimming took 1 base from V and 11 from J, leaving 14 bases between them. The CDR3 loop is CASSQAVGSEAFF. The CDR3 DNA sequence: TGTGCCAGCAGCCAAGCTGTGGGAAGCGAGGCTTTCTTT.

The chain is built from TRBV5-1 and TRBJ2-1; 11 bases line up with TRBD2. Germline V CDR1 and CDR2: SGHRS, YFSETQ. Germline trimming cut 3 bases from V and 8 bases from J; bases unmatched to any gene: 4. The CDR3 has 14 amino acids. The CDR3 is CASSSLAGGDEQFF. As DNA, the CDR3 is TGCGCCAGCAGCTCTCTAGCGGGAGGCGATGAGCAGTTCTTC.

The rearrangement joins TRBV12-3 or TRBV12-4 to TRBJ2-3, with D perhaps being TRBD1 or TRBD2 (5 bases each). The V and J ends lost 6 bases and 0 bases respectively, with 10 bases between them. This CDR3 spans 14 amino acids. The CDR3 loop is CASRPGPSTDTQYF. The CDR3 nucleotides are TGTGCCAGCAGACCGGGACCCAGCACAGATACGCAGTATTTT.

This chain uses TRBV20-1 with TRBJ2-2; TRBD2 agrees at 15 bases. Germline V gives CDR1 DFQATT, CDR2 SNEGSKA (reference sequence). CDR3 size: 16 residues. The junction had 4 bases not matched to a gene; V was cut back by 1 base and J by 7 bases. CDR3 coding DNA: TGCAGTGCTAGAGTTGGACTAGCGGGAGGGTTCGGGGAGCTGTTTTTT. This sequence encodes CSARVGLAGGFGELFF.

A few counts support this clonotype. The V and J genes are TRBV10-3 and TRBJ2-5; D may be TRBD2 (6 bases). The ends were cut back, 4 bases at V and 1 base at J, with 22 bases in the middle. The CDR3 sequence is 18 residues long. CDR1 is ENHRY and CDR2 is SYGVKD in the germline V gene. CDR3 sequence reads: CAISGPGTPDGPQETQYF. CDR3 bases: TGTGCCATCAGTGGCCCCGGGACTCCCGACGGCCCCCAAGAGACCCAGTACTTC.

V gene TRBV10-3 combines with J gene TRBJ2-1, with 8 bases fitting TRBD2. The V segment lost 3 bases and the J segment 8 bases; nucleotides outside the gene matches: 6. The CDR3 is made up of 14 amino acids. Per the germline V gene, CDR1 is ENHRY and CDR2 is SYGVKD. CDR3 DNA: TGTGCCATCAGTGAATTAGCGGGAAGGGATGAGCAGTTCTTC. Protein product: CAISELAGRDEQFF.

The rearrangement links TRBV5-1 to TRBJ2-5, with TRBD2 matching over 7 bases. V was pared by 3 bases and J by 5 bases, with 4 bases of the junction left unmatched. The CDR3 contains 13 residues. Germline-derived CDR1 and CDR2 are SGHRS and YFSETQ. CDR3 in DNA: TGCGCCAGCAGCTGGACGCGGGGGGAGACCCAGTACTTC. Amino acids: CASSWTRGETQYF.

Concerning this clonotype: The junction and the germline gene differ at one end; a read error may be behind it. This chain joins TRBV10-3 and TRBJ2-5, with D unresolved. The germline CDR1 and CDR2 sequences are ENHRY and SYGVKD. The CDR3 is made up of 14 amino acids. The CDR3 sequence is CAIGEAWSQETQYF. In DNA, the CDR3 is TGTGCCATCGGTGAAGCATGGAGTCAAGAGACCCAGTACTTC.

In this sample, this clonotype turned up many times. V gene TRBV12-3 or TRBV12-4 combines with J gene TRBJ2-5; D gene unclear. This CDR3 is built from 13 residues. V was pared by 5 bases and J by 1 base, with 8 bases between. DNA of the CDR3: TGTGCCAGCAGTCAAAGACGCCAAGAGACCCAGTACTTC. Protein sequence: CASSQRRQETQYF.

The V and J genes are TRBV6-6 and TRBJ2-7, with 8 bases matching TRBD1. The DNA end lines up better with TRBJ2-5; the J call may be wrong. The V gene's germline CDR1 is MNHNY and CDR2 SVGAGI (reference sequence). The CDR3 length is 15 residues. The CDR3 loop is CASSYSAGGAQTQYF. CDR3 DNA: TGTGCCAGCAGTTACTCCGCAGGGGGCGCGCAGACCCAGTACTTC.

This chain links TRBV5-1 with TRBJ2-3; TRBD2 agrees at 7 bases. Germline values: CDR1 SGHRS, CDR2 YFSETQ. V trimming: 2 bases; J trimming: 0 bases; junction bases outside the gene matches: 6. The CDR3 is 16 amino acids. The DNA for the CDR3 is TGCGCCAGCAGCTTTAGCGGGTCTCCAAGCACAGATACGCAGTATTTT. Translated, it gives CASSFSGSPSTDTQYF.

The chain links TRBV18 to TRBJ2-1; TRBD1 or TRBD2 may be the D gene (5 bases each). CDR3 length: 15 amino acids. Per germline, CDR1 KGHSH and CDR2 LQKENI. The ends were cut back, 3 bases at V and 7 bases at J, with 16 bases in the middle. The DNA of the CDR3 is TGTGCCAGCTCACCCGGGGACCTTAATCTGAATGAGCAGTTCTTC. Protein product: CASSPGDLNLNEQFF. The whole variable domain, remainder taken from reference TRBV18 and TRBJ2-1, is NAGVMQNPRHLVRRRGQEARLRCSPMKGHSHVYWYRQLPEEGLKFMVYLQKENIIDESGMPKERFSAEFPKEGPSILRIQQVVRGDSAAYFCASSPGDLNLNEQFFGPGTRLTVL.

The chain uses TRBV20-1 and TRBJ2-7; the match to TRBD1 covers 9 bases. The assigned J gene may be wrong: the sequence end matches TRBJ2-5 better. The length of the CDR3 is 13 residues. Per the germline V gene, CDR1 is DFQATT and CDR2 is SNEGSKA (reference sequence). The CDR3: CSARYRGRETQYF. CDR3 bases: TGCAGTGCTAGGTACAGGGGGCGAGAGACCCAGTACTTC.

This clonotype was observed once. This chain joins TRBV6-1 and TRBJ2-7, with 8 bases that match TRBD2. The J call may not be correct, given that the DNA end is closer to TRBJ2-5. The CDR3 loop spans 17 amino acids. Germline lookup yields CDR1 MNHNS and CDR2 SASEGT. DNA for the CDR3: TGTGCCAGCAGCGACTGGCTTGTAGCGGGATCCTATGAGACCCAGTACTTC. Translation: CASSDWLVAGSYETQYF.

The V gene is TRBV25-1, the J gene TRBJ2-1; D possibly corresponds to TRBD2 (6 bases). The germline CDR1 and CDR2 sequences are MGHDK and SYGVNS. The CDR3 sequence is 13 residues long. Trimming cost V 5 bases and J 10 bases, with 15 bases left between them. The CDR3 DNA sequence: TGTGCCAGCAGTCGGGAGATGGGCTACGAGCAGTTCTTC. It specifies CASSREMGYEQFF.

V usage is TRBV7-3 and J usage is TRBJ1-1; 7 bases map to TRBD1. The CDR3 spans 15 residues. The germline CDR1 and CDR2 sequences are SGHTA and FQGTGA. V trimming: 2 bases; J trimming: 1 base; junction bases outside the gene matches: 4. The CDR3 spells CASSLQGTANTEAFF. The CDR3 DNA follows: TGTGCCAGCAGCTTACAAGGGACAGCGAACACTGAAGCTTTCTTT.

V usage is TRBV20-1 and J usage is TRBJ1-6, with D perhaps TRBD1 (5 bases). There are 13 residues in the CDR3. CDR1 and CDR2 (germline): DFQATT, SNEGSKA (reference sequence). V was shortened by 3 bases and J by 11 bases, with 14 bases between the two germline ends. As DNA, the CDR3 is TGCAGTGCTAGTGCCGGGACCCTACCACCCCTCCACTTT. Translated, it gives CSASAGTLPPLHF.

As to this clonotype: A much larger clone differs from this one at a single base, so this may be a read error. V usage is TRBV15 and J usage is TRBJ2-5, with D unresolved. The CDR3 spans 12 residues. Germline loops: CDR1 LNHNV, CDR2 YYDKDF (reference sequence). Trimming removed 1 base at V and 13 bases at J, with 13 bases between. CDR3 protein: CATSRGFLDRYF. CDR3 nucleotides: TGTGCCACCAGCAGAGGGTTTTTGGACCGGTACTTC.

The genes are TRBV6-5 and TRBJ1-2, with TRBD1 identical over 8 bases. The V gene's germline CDR1 is MNHEY and CDR2 SVGAGI. The CDR3 is 16 amino acids. The V segment lost 0 bases and the J segment 4 bases; nucleotides outside the gene matches: 7. The CDR3 spells CASSYSGQGNFYGYTF. For the CDR3, the DNA is TGTGCCAGCAGTTACTCAGGACAGGGCAACTTCTATGGCTACACCTTC.

The sample holds many counts of this clonotype. The chain links TRBV27 to TRBJ2-1; maybe TRBD1 (6 bases). V shed 3 bases and J shed 10 bases, with 10 bases lying between them. Germline V lookup: CDR1 MNHEY, CDR2 SMNVEV (reference sequence). There are 12 residues in the CDR3. Here the CDR3 DNA reads TGTGCCAGCAGTTTGGGGGCTAGGGAGCAGTTCTTC. Translation: CASSLGAREQFF.

The rearrangement joins TRBV5-4 to TRBJ2-4; 7 bases line up with TRBD2. The CDR3 covers 18 residues. The V gene end was trimmed by 4 bases and the J gene end by 0 bases; junction bases not matched to a gene: 13. Germline lookup yields CDR1 SGHNT and CDR2 YYREEE (reference sequence). CDR3 amino acids: CASSRRGSSGRAKNIQYF. In DNA form, the CDR3 reads TGTGCCAGCAGCAGGAGGGGCTCTAGCGGCAGAGCCAAAAACATTCAGTACTTC.

CDR3 coding DNA: TGCAGTGCTAGAAAAGCTAGCGGGAGCTCATTAGGGTACGAGCAGTACTTC. Its protein product is CSARKASGSSLGYEQYF. V usage is TRBV20-1 and J usage is TRBJ2-5; 10 nucleotides match TRBD2. The DNA end is more similar to TRBJ2-7, so the J call may be wrong. Germline CDR1 is DFQATT and CDR2 is SNEGSKA (reference sequence). The length of the CDR3 is 17 residues.

This clonotype was found a few times. The V and J genes are TRBV10-3 and TRBJ1-2; 7 bases line up with TRBD1. J lost 1 base, V lost 10 bases, and 9 bases had no gene match. This CDR3 contains 14 residues. Germline-derived CDR1 and CDR2 are ENHRY and SYGVKD. The CDR3 sequence: CASLGTENNYGYTF. The CDR3 DNA follows: TGTGCCAGTCTCGGGACAGAAAATAACTATGGCTACACCTTC.

The rearrangement joins TRBV12-3 or TRBV12-4 to TRBJ2-1; no clear D. V lost 3 bases and J lost 7, with 16 bases in between. The CDR3 loop spans 15 amino acids. CDR3 coding DNA: TGTGCCAGCAGTTTTAGTCTCCTTTTGCAAAATGAGCAGTTCTTC. Translation gives CASSFSLLLQNEQFF.

Note on this clonotype: The germline gene is not matched at one end of the junction; a read error may be the cause. DNA for the CDR3: TGTGCCAGCAGTGTATCAGGAGGGTTCGGCTACACCTTC. It specifies CASSVSGGFGYTF. V is TRBV27 and J is TRBJ1-2, with no clear D. The CDR3 is 13 amino acids. Germline V gives CDR1 MNHEY, CDR2 SMNVEV (reference sequence).

In this sample, this clonotype turned up a few times. The chain recombines TRBV6-1 with TRBJ1-1; D perhaps matches TRBD1 (5 bases). The CDR3 consists of 13 residues. The germline CDR1 and CDR2 sequences are MNHNS and SASEGT. The V end was cut by 2 bases, the J end by 5 bases, with 9 bases between. The CDR3 sequence: CASSERTKTEAFF. The CDR3 bases are TGTGCCAGCAGTGAAAGGACAAAGACTGAAGCTTTCTTT.

This chain joins TRBV14 and TRBJ2-2; D is uncertain. The V end lost 2 bases, the J end lost 7 bases, and 14 bases lay between the germline ends. The CDR3 runs 15 residues. Per germline, CDR1 SGHDN and CDR2 FVKESK. The DNA of the CDR3 is TGTGCCAGCAGCCAAAGAGTCGACCAGTACGGGGAGCTGTTTTTT. Its protein product is CASSQRVDQYGELFF.

The rearrangement uses TRBV7-2 and TRBJ1-2; weak D call: TRBD1 (6 bases). CDR1 and CDR2 (germline): SGHTA, FQGNSA. V was shortened by 5 bases and J by 3 bases, with 16 bases between the two germline ends. This CDR3 contains 15 residues. The CDR3 sequence is CASSRNRAKDYGYTF. The CDR3 coding sequence is TGTGCCAGCAGCCGAAACAGGGCCAAGGACTATGGCTACACCTTC.

This clonotype has just a few counts. The V call is TRBV4-1, the J call TRBJ1-5; tentative D call: TRBD1 (6 bases). Germline lookup yields CDR1 MGHRA and CDR2 YSYEKL. V gave up 5 bases and J gave up 4 bases, with 12 bases separating them. The CDR3 has 14 amino acids. CDR3 sequence reads: CASSKHRDNQPQHF. DNA for the CDR3: TGCGCCAGCAGCAAGCACAGGGATAATCAGCCCCAGCATTTT.

The sample holds a few counts of this clonotype. V gene TRBV10-1 combines with J gene TRBJ2-7; either TRBD1 or TRBD2 may supply D (5 bases each). The CDR3 loop spans 16 amino acids. CDR1 and CDR2 from the germline V gene are WNHNN and SYGVQD (reference sequence). The V and J ends lost 6 bases and 0 bases respectively, with 18 bases between them. Here the CDR3 reads CASSAGDVSSSYEQYF. The CDR3 DNA reads TGCGCCAGCAGCGCTGGGGACGTCTCGAGCTCCTACGAGCAGTACTTC.